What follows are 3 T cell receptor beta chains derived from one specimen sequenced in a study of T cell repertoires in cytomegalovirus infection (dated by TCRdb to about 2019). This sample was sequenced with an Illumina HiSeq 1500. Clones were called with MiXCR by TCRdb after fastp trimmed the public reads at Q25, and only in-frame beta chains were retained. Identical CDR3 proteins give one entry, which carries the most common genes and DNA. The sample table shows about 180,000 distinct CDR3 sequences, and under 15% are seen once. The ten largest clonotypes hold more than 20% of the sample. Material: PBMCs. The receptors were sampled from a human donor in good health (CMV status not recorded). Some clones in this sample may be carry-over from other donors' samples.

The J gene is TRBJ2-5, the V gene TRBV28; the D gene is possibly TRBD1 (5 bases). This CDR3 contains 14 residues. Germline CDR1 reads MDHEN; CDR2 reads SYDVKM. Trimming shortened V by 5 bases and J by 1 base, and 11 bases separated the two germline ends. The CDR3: CASSPRTPQETQYF. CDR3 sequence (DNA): TGTGCCAGCAGTCCCCGGACACCCCAAGAGACCCAGTACTTC.

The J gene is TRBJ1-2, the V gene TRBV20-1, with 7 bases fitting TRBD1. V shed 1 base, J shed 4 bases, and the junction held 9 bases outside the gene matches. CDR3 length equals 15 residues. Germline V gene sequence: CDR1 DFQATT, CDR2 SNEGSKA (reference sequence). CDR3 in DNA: TGCAGTGCTAGAGGGACAGGCACCCAAGGCTATGGCTACACCTTC. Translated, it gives CSARGTGTQGYGYTF.

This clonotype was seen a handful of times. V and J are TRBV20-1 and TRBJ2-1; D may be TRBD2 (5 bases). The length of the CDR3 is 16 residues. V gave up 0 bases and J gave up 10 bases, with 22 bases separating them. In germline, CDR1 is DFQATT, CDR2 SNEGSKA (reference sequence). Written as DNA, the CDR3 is TGCAGTGCTAGAGATCCCGGCCAGCGGAACTTACTAGAGCAGTTCTTC. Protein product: CSARDPGQRNLLEQFF.